The clone carrying this T cell receptor beta chain was seen more than once but under ten times. This sample was included in a study of molecular identifiers for immune sequencing clone quantification. Previously published methods and listed TCR primers were used for the bulk TCR libraries. TCRdb re-derived calls from the PCR reads in MiXCR, one entry per CDR3 protein. The repertoire has roughly 9,800 distinct CDR3 sequences, about 21% of them found once; the top ten carry 1.5%. The CDR3 covers 16 residues. The junction had 4 bases not matched to a gene; V was cut back by 4 bases and J by 3 bases. Looked up from germline, CDR1 is MGHRA and CDR2 is YSYEKL.

Source material: naive CD8+ T cells from blood, with Jurkat cell RNA spiked in. Subset specified: FACS-sorted CD8+CD4-CCR7+CD45RA+ naive T cells. The rearrangement uses TRBV4-1 and TRBJ2-2, with 11 bases aligning to TRBD2. The clonotype comes from a human donor in good health. Some libraries in this study had Jurkat cell RNA spiked in. Here the CDR3 reads CASSRIAGGYTGELFF. CDR3 in DNA: TGCGCCAGCAGCCGAATAGCGGGGGGGTACACCGGGGAGCTGTTTTTT.